Presented here are 14 T cell receptor beta chains from one specimen sequenced in a study of blood T cell repertoires in COVID-19. Clones were read by immunoSEQ multiplex PCR, and TCRdb kept only the in-frame ones, dropping some. This table holds about 480,000 clones, more than 75% found once. The sequenced sample consisted of PBMCs or T cells enriched from blood (not recorded which). These TCRs come from a middle-aged woman who had recovered from COVID-19.

This chain connects TRBV4-3 to TRBJ2-1; 7 nucleotides agree with TRBD1. Germline V CDR1 and CDR2: LGHNA, YSLEER. V trimming: 4 bases; J trimming: 5 bases; junction bases outside the gene matches: 11. The CDR3 sequence is 16 residues long. CDR3 protein: CASSRDPGTVNNEQFF. The CDR3 DNA reads TGCGCCAGCAGCCGCGATCCCGGGACAGTAAACAATGAGCAGTTCTTC.

This clone was observed once. This sequence joins TRBV2 and TRBJ1-4; tentatively, D is TRBD1 (6 bases). This CDR3 is 15 amino acids long. V lost 5 bases and J 0 bases, leaving 10 bases between the germline ends. Germline CDR1 is SNHLY and CDR2 is FYNNEI. CDR3 protein: CASSPRQATNEKLFF. CDR3 coding DNA: TGTGCCAGCAGTCCTCGACAGGCAACTAATGAAAAACTGTTTTTT.

The V gene is TRBV7-2, the J gene TRBJ2-1, with a possible D match to TRBD1 (6 bases). Germline-derived CDR1 and CDR2 are SGHTA and FQGNSA. V lost 3 bases, J lost 4 bases, and 13 bases lay in between. CDR3 length: 15 amino acids. This CDR3 reads CASSLTGTPYNEQFF. In DNA form, the CDR3 reads TGTGCCAGCAGCTTGACCGGGACACCGTACAATGAGCAGTTCTTC.

Here the CDR3 reads CASSFGQVYNEQFF. The CDR3 nucleotides read TGTGCCAGCAGCTTCGGACAGGTTTACAATGAGCAGTTCTTC. V usage is TRBV7-2 and J usage is TRBJ2-1; 7 nucleotides line up with TRBD1. Trimming took 3 bases from V and 4 from J; bases not matched to a gene: 3. Per the germline V gene, CDR1 is SGHTA and CDR2 is FQGNSA. CDR3 length: 14 amino acids.

The rearrangement uses TRBV6-2 or TRBV6-3 and TRBJ2-7; 9 bases agree with TRBD1. CDR3 size: 18 residues. CDR1 MNHEY and CDR2 SVGEGT come from the germline V gene. V was pared by 2 bases and J by 5 bases, with 16 bases of the junction left unmatched. This CDR3 reads CASSYPTIRQGEGDEQYF. Written as DNA, the CDR3 is TGTGCCAGCAGTTACCCCACCATTCGACAGGGGGAAGGTGACGAGCAGTACTTC.

The rearrangement joins TRBV27 to TRBJ2-3, with D possibly matching TRBD2 (5 bases). Trimming took 4 bases from V and 0 from J, leaving 17 bases between them. The CDR3 spans 17 residues. The V gene's germline CDR1 is MNHEY and CDR2 SMNVEV (reference sequence). The CDR3, as DNA: TGTGCCAGCAGTTCCTATAGCGCTGGCCGGAGCACAGATACGCAGTATTTT. Translating gives CASSSYSAGRSTDTQYF.

The rearrangement joins TRBV7-2 to TRBJ2-2, with D maybe TRBD1 (6 bases). The V gene's germline CDR1 is SGHTA and CDR2 FQGNSA. This CDR3 is 15 amino acids long. Deletions cut 1 base from V and 1 base from J, with 7 bases between. The CDR3 DNA sequence: TGTGCCAGCAGCTTAGTGACAGGGAACACCGGGGAGCTGTTTTTT. It specifies CASSLVTGNTGELFF.

V and J are TRBV3-1 (or the pseudogene TRBV3-2) and TRBJ1-2, with a possible D match to TRBD1 (6 bases). Trimming took off 4 bases at V and 0 bases at J, with 18 bases between the two ends. Germline V gene data show CDR1 as LGHDT and CDR2 as YNNKEL (reference sequence). This CDR3 region has 17 residues. This CDR3 is CASSPKPGHRSNYGYTF. CDR3 nucleotide sequence: TGTGCCAGCAGCCCTAAACCGGGACACCGATCTAACTATGGCTACACCTTC.

J is TRBJ2-7 and V is TRBV7-6; 10 bases map to TRBD2. The trim removed 5 bases at V and 3 bases at J, leaving 4 bases unmatched. CDR3 length: 14 amino acids. CDR1 SGHVS and CDR2 FNYEAQ come from the germline V gene. This chain's CDR3 is CASSRTSGDYEQYF. DNA for the CDR3: TGTGCCAGCAGCCGGACTAGCGGTGACTACGAGCAGTACTTC. Full variable domain (remainder filled in from reference TRBV7-6 and TRBJ2-7): GAGVSQSPRYKVTKRGQDVALRCDPISGHVSLYWYRQALGQGPEFLTYFNYEAQQDKSGLPNDRFSAERPEGSISTLTIQRTEQRDSAMYRCASSRTSGDYEQYFGPGTRLTVT.

The count of this clone is one. The sample carries other DNA sequences with the same CDR3. The V call is TRBV7-9, the J call TRBJ2-7, with TRBD1 matching 12 bases. The germline V gene encodes CDR1 SEHNR and CDR2 FQNEAQ (reference sequence). The CDR3 contains 16 residues. The junction had 5 bases not matched to a gene; V was cut back by 4 bases and J by 1 base. Here the CDR3 DNA reads TGTGCCAGCAGCTCGGGGACAGGGGGCAGTTCCTACGAGCAGTACTTC. This encodes CASSSGTGGSSYEQYF.

This chain joins TRBV5-4 and TRBJ2-7; 8 bases match TRBD2. Looked up from germline, CDR1 is SGHNT and CDR2 is YYREEE (reference sequence). This CDR3 has 15 residues. With V trimmed by 4 bases and J by 4 bases, 10 bases remained unmatched. CDR3 in amino acids: CASSLSSGSGYEQYF. CDR3 DNA sequence: TGTGCCAGCAGCCTATCCAGCGGGAGCGGATACGAGCAGTACTTC.

The table lists this clone with a count of one. This rearrangement joins TRBV30 to TRBJ2-7, with TRBD1 identical over 8 bases. CDR1 is GTSNPN, CDR2 SVGIG, per germline (reference sequence). The J segment lost 0 bases and the V segment lost 0 bases, leaving 7 bases of the junction unmatched. The CDR3 length is 16 residues. The DNA of the CDR3 is TGTGCCTGGAGTGTACAGCCAGGGGGCGCCTCCTACGAGCAGTACTTC. It yields the protein CAWSVQPGGASYEQYF. The variable domain in full, with the rest retrieved from reference TRBV30 and TRBJ2-7, is SQTIHQWPATLVQPVGSPLSLECTVEGTSNPNLYWYRQAAGRGLQLLFYSVGIGQISSEVPQNLSASRPQDRQFILSSKKLLLSDSGFYLCAWSVQPGGASYEQYFGPGTRLTVT.

Details on this clone: This same CDR3 is encoded by further DNA sequences in the sample. CDR3 protein: CASSTGTGNTIYF. For the CDR3, the DNA is TGTGCCAGTAGTACGGGGACTGGAAACACCATATATTTT. V usage is TRBV19 and J usage is TRBJ1-3, with unresolved D. The CDR3 contains 13 residues. CDR1 LNHDA and CDR2 SQIVND come from the germline V gene (reference sequence). V was trimmed by 4 bases and J by 2 bases, leaving 6 bases between them.

The V gene is TRBV19, the J gene TRBJ1-5, with unresolved D. Germline lookup yields CDR1 LNHDA and CDR2 SQIVND (reference sequence). Trimming pared 2 bases from V and 4 bases from J, leaving 15 bases between. The CDR3 is 16 residues long. CDR3 nucleotide sequence: TGTGCCAGTAGTATACGCCTCGAGGGCGCGAATCAGCCCCAGCATTTT. Protein: CASSIRLEGANQPQHF.